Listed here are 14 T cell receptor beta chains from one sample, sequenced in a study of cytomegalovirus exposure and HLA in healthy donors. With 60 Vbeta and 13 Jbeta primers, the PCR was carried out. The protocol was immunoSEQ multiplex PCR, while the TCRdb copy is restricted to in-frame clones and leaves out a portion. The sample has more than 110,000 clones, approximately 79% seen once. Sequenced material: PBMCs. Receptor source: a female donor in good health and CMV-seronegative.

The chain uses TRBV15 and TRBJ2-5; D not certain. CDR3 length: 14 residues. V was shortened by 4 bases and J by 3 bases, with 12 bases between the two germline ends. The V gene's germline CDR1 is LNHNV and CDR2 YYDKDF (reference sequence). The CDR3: CATSNYRVKETQYF. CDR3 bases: TGTGCCACCAGCAATTATCGGGTAAAAGAGACCCAGTACTTC.

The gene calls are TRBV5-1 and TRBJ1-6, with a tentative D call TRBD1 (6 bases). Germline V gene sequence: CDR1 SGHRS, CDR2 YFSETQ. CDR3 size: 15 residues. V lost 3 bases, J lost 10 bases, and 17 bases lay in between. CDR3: CASSSNIQGDSPLHF. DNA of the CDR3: TGCGCCAGCAGCTCAAACATACAGGGCGACTCACCCCTCCACTTT.

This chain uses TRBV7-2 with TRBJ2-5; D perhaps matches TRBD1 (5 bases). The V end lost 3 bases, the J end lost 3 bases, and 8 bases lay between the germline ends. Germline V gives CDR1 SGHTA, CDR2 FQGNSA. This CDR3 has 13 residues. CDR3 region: CASSFMTEETQYF. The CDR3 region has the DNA TGTGCCAGCAGCTTTATGACAGAAGAGACCCAGTACTTC.

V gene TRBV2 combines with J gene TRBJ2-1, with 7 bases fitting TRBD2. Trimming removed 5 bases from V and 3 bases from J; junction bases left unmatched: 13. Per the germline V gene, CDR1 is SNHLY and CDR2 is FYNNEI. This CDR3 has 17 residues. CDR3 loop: CASSPGAGRASYNEQFF. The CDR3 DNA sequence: TGTGCCAGCAGTCCTGGGGCAGGGAGGGCAAGCTACAATGAGCAGTTCTTC.

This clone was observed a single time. The CDR3 protein is CASSDGRGYGYTF. The CDR3 DNA reads as TGTGCCAGCAGTGACGGCAGGGGCTATGGCTACACCTTC. The chain has TRBV6-4 and TRBJ1-2; tentatively, D is TRBD1 (6 bases). Germline CDR1 and CDR2: MRHNA and SNTAGT. The CDR3 runs 13 residues. Trimming took off 2 bases at V and 4 bases at J, with 8 bases between the two ends.

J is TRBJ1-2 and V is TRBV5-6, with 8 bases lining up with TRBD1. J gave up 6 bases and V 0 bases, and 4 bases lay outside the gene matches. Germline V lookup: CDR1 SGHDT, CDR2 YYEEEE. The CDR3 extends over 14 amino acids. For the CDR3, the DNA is TGTGCCAGCAGCTTGGGGACAGGGAGGGATGGCTACACCTTC. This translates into CASSLGTGRDGYTF.

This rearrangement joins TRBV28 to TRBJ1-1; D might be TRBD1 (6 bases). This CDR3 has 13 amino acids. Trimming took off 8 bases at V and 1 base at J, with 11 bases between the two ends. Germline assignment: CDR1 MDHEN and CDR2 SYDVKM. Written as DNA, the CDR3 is TGTGCCAGCGCGAACAGGGAGAACACTGAAGCTTTCTTT. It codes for CASANRENTEAFF.

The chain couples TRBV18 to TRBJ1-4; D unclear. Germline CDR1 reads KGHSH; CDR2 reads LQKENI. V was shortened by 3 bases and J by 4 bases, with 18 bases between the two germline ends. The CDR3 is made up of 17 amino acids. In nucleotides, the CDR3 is TGTGCCAGCTCACCCAGGAACTCCCGATACCTTAATGAAAAACTGTTTTTT. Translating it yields CASSPRNSRYLNEKLFF. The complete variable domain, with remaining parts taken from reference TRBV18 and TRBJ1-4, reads NAGVMQNPRHLVRRRGQEARLRCSPMKGHSHVYWYRQLPEEGLKFMVYLQKENIIDESGMPKERFSAEFPKEGPSILRIQQVVRGDSAAYFCASSPRNSRYLNEKLFFGSGTQLSVL.

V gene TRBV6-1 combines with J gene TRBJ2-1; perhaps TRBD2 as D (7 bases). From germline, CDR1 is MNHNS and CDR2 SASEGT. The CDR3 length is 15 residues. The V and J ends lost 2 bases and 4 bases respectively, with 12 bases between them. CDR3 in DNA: TGTGCCAGCAGTGAAAGGGGGGGACCTTACAATGAGCAGTTCTTC. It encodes CASSERGGPYNEQFF.

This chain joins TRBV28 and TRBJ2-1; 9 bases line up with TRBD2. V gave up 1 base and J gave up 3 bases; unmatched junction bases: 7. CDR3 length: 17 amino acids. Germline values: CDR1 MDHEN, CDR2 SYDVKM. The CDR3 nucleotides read TGTGCCAGCAGTTTATTAACAACGACTAGCGGCTACAATGAGCAGTTCTTC. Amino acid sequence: CASSLLTTTSGYNEQFF.

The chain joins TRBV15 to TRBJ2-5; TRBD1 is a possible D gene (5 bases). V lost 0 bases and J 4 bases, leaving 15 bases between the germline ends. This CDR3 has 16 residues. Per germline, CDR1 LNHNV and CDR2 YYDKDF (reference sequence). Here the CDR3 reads CATSREGRTPGETQYF. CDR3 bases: TGTGCCACCAGCAGAGAGGGGCGTACGCCTGGAGAGACCCAGTACTTC.

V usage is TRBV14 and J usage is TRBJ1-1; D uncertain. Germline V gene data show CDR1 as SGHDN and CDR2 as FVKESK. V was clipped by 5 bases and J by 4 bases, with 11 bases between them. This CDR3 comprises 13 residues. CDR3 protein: CASSIQYPTEAFF. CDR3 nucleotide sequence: TGTGCCAGCAGCATTCAGTACCCCACTGAAGCTTTCTTT.

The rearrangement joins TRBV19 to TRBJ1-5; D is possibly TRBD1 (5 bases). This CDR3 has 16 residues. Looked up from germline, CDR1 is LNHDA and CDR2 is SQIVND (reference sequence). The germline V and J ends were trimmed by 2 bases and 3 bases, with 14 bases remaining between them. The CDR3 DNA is TGTGCCAGTAGTATAAACGGCAGGGTAAACAATCAGCCCCAGCATTTT. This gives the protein CASSINGRVNNQPQHF.

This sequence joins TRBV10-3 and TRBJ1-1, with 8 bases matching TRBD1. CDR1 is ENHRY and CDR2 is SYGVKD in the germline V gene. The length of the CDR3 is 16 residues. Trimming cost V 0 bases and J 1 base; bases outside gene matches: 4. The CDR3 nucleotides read TGTGCCATCAGTGAGTCATTAGGGACAGGGAACACTGAAGCTTTCTTT. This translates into CAISESLGTGNTEAFF.